Presented here are 10 T cell receptor beta chains from one specimen sequenced in a study of blood T cells in healthy people across ages. The second PCR ran about 7 to 12 cycles with a sample-barcoded 5' primer and J-beta primers. A single record per CDR3 protein comes from TCRdb applying MiXCR to the 5' RACE reads. This sample has approximately 730,000 distinct CDR3 sequences; roughly 47% occur once, and the top ten carry 20% to 25%. Input material: blood. All receptors come from a woman in her fifties or sixties in good health.

This clonotype has a handful of counts. The chain recombines TRBV20-1 with TRBJ2-3; TRBD2 aligns across 8 bases. Per the germline V gene, CDR1 is DFQATT and CDR2 is SNEGSKA (reference sequence). This CDR3 is built from 14 residues. The V and J ends lost 6 bases and 6 bases, in that order; junction bases with no gene match: 11. The CDR3 reads CSAKAGENRDTQYF. The CDR3 nucleotides read TGCAGTGCAAAAGCGGGGGAGAACAGGGATACGCAGTATTTT.

This chain joins TRBV20-1 and TRBJ2-1; 10 bases map to TRBD1. The CDR3 spans 16 residues. The germline CDR1 and CDR2 sequences are DFQATT and SNEGSKA (reference sequence). The CDR3 nucleotides are TGCAGCGCCCCTTTGTGGGACAGGGGACCGTACAATGAGCAGTTCTTC. Protein product: CSAPLWDRGPYNEQFF.

V gene TRBV10-3 combines with J gene TRBJ2-1; 9 bases map to TRBD1. Trimming removed 2 bases from V and 8 bases from J; junction bases left unmatched: 10. This CDR3 has 16 residues. The germline V gene has CDR1 ENHRY and CDR2 SYGVKD. CDR3 sequence (DNA): TGTGCCATCAGTGAGATGGTGAACAGGGGGCGGGATGAGCAGTTCTTC. Protein product: CAISEMVNRGRDEQFF.

This clonotype was seen only a few times. This chain uses TRBV7-9 with TRBJ1-2; the match to TRBD1 covers 7 bases. The CDR3 is 14 amino acids. Germline V gene data show CDR1 as SEHNR and CDR2 as FQNEAQ (reference sequence). J lost 6 bases, V lost 5 bases, and 9 bases had no gene match. CDR3 sequence reads: CASSKQGQADGYTF. The CDR3, as DNA: TGTGCCAGCAGCAAACAAGGACAGGCTGATGGCTACACCTTC.

V gene TRBV7-8 combines with J gene TRBJ2-5, with TRBD2 matching over 8 bases. The end of the DNA is better explained by TRBJ2-7, so the J call may be wrong. The CDR3 contains 18 residues. Germline loops: CDR1 SGHVS, CDR2 FQNEAQ. In DNA, the CDR3 is TGTGCCAGCAGCTTAAGCCCCCGGGGGGGAGGGGTTACCTACGAGCAGTACTTC. As protein: CASSLSPRGGGVTYEQYF.

This clonotype was observed many times. V is TRBV18 and J is TRBJ2-1; D ambiguous. The V end was cut by 1 base, the J end by 9 bases, with 7 bases between. Germline V lookup: CDR1 KGHSH, CDR2 LQKENI. The CDR3 loop spans 12 amino acids. CDR3 in DNA: TGTGCCAGCTCACCACGGGGTAGTGAGCAGTTCTTC. Amino acids: CASSPRGSEQFF. Full variable domain (remainder filled in from reference TRBV18 and TRBJ2-1): NAGVMQNPRHLVRRRGQEARLRCSPMKGHSHVYWYRQLPEEGLKFMVYLQKENIIDESGMPKERFSAEFPKEGPSILRIQQVVRGDSAAYFCASSPRGSEQFFGPGTRLTVL.

This clonotype was counted a few times. The genes are TRBV15 and TRBJ2-5; 9 nucleotides line up with TRBD2. The germline gives CDR1 LNHNV, CDR2 YYDKDF (reference sequence). The CDR3 spans 16 residues. Trimming cost V 0 bases and J 4 bases; bases outside gene matches: 6. The CDR3 nucleotides read TGTGCCACCAGCAGAGAGGATAGCGGGGGAAGAGAGACCCAGTACTTC. Its translation: CATSREDSGGRETQYF.

This chain links TRBV6-2 or TRBV6-3 with TRBJ2-5, with D uncertain. Germline V gene lookup returns CDR1 MNHEY and CDR2 SVGEGT. V lost 5 bases and J 11 bases, leaving 15 bases between the germline ends. This CDR3 is 12 amino acids long. The chain's CDR3 is CASSAPGKLQYF. CDR3 DNA: TGTGCCAGCAGTGCTCCGGGCAAGCTGCAGTACTTC.

The CDR3 spells CASIGLAQFNTGELFF. Here the CDR3 DNA reads TGTGCCAGCATCGGTCTAGCGCAATTTAACACCGGGGAGCTGTTTTTT. The chain joins TRBV27 to TRBJ2-2; possibly TRBD2 for D (6 bases). Germline CDR1 reads MNHEY; CDR2 reads SMNVEV (reference sequence). This CDR3 spans 16 amino acids. With 7 bases removed from V and 2 bases from J, the gap between germline ends came to 17 bases.

This chain connects TRBV5-4 to TRBJ2-1; TRBD2 agrees at 11 bases. From germline, CDR1 is SGHNT and CDR2 YYREEE (reference sequence). The CDR3 is made up of 17 amino acids. V lost 4 bases and J lost 1; bases outside the gene matches: 7. The CDR3 DNA is TGTGCCAGCAGCCGCAATAGCGGGGGGGAGTCCTACAATGAGCAGTTCTTC. Translating gives CASSRNSGGESYNEQFF.